What follows are 8 T cell receptor beta chains derived from one specimen sequenced in a study of blood T cell repertoires in COVID-19. This table comes from immunoSEQ multiplex PCR, and its TCRdb copy is limited to in-frame clones, with some not included. The sample has around 240,000 clones; about 82% are singletons. The specimen was PBMCs or T cells enriched from blood (not recorded which). Source of these receptors: a woman aged 45-65 years who had recovered from COVID-19.

The chain is built from TRBV5-1 and TRBJ2-3; 8 bases are a match to TRBD2. This CDR3 contains 15 residues. J was trimmed by 4 bases and V by 4 bases; bases with no gene match: 8. The germline gives CDR1 SGHRS, CDR2 YFSETQ. The CDR3 DNA sequence: TGCGCCAGCAGCGACCGGGGAGCGGGAGCAGATACGCAGTATTTT. It translates to CASSDRGAGADTQYF.

The rearrangement joins TRBV2 to TRBJ1-2; TRBD1 matches 7 bases. CDR3 size: 15 residues. After removal of 0 bases from V and 7 bases from J, the junction contained 8 bases not matched to a gene. Germline CDR1 is SNHLY and CDR2 is FYNNEI. CDR3 sequence (DNA): TGTGCCAGCAGTGAAGCTTGGACAGGTCGAGCTGGCTACACCTTC. Translating gives CASSEAWTGRAGYTF.

CDR3 loop: CASSHFAGRTTNEKLFF. Here the CDR3 DNA reads TGTGCCAGCAGCCATTTCGCAGGAAGAACAACTAATGAAAAACTGTTTTTT. This rearrangement joins TRBV3-1 (or the pseudogene TRBV3-2) to TRBJ1-4; D is ambiguous. V was shortened by 3 bases and J by 0 bases, with 14 bases between the two germline ends. The CDR3 is 17 amino acids. CDR1 and CDR2 (germline): LGHDT, YNNKEL (reference sequence).

This chain links TRBV4-2 with TRBJ1-3; D may be TRBD1 (6 bases). V dropped 0 bases and J dropped 2 bases, with 11 bases sitting between them. CDR3 length: 16 amino acids. Germline CDR1 LGHNA, CDR2 YNFKEQ. CDR3 region: CASSQDRGAAGNTIYF. Here the CDR3 DNA reads TGTGCCAGCAGCCAAGATCGGGGGGCGGCTGGAAACACCATATATTTT.

The rearrangement uses TRBV19 and TRBJ1-5; TRBD1 might be the D (6 bases). Looked up from germline, CDR1 is LNHDA and CDR2 is SQIVND (reference sequence). The CDR3 is 16 residues long. Trimming left V 2 bases short and J 2 bases short, with 13 bases between. The CDR3 is CASSIITQGRNQPQHF. The CDR3 coding sequence is TGTGCCAGTAGTATAATAACTCAGGGGCGCAATCAGCCCCAGCATTTT.

V usage is TRBV5-1 and J usage is TRBJ2-6; TRBD2 matches 8 bases. The J segment lost 1 base and the V segment lost 2 bases, leaving 5 bases of the junction unmatched. Germline loops: CDR1 SGHRS, CDR2 YFSETQ. This CDR3 spans 17 amino acids. Here the CDR3 reads CASSLGGRKSGANVLTF. DNA of the CDR3: TGCGCCAGCAGCTTAGGCGGGAGGAAGTCTGGGGCCAACGTCCTGACTTTC.

This clone was counted once. This chain joins TRBV28 and TRBJ2-5; 7 nucleotides match TRBD1. CDR1 is MDHEN, CDR2 SYDVKM, per germline. The length of the CDR3 is 17 residues. V shed 8 bases and J 3 bases; nucleotides not matched to a gene: 18. The CDR3 sequence: CASPPSNPGQLKETQYF. The CDR3 DNA sequence: TGTGCCAGCCCTCCCTCTAACCCGGGACAGCTAAAAGAGACCCAGTACTTC. Complete variable domain (other parts from reference TRBV28 and TRBJ2-5): DVKVTQSSRYLVKRTGEKVFLECVQDMDHENMFWYRQDPGLGLRLIYFSYDVKMKEKGDIPEGYSVSREKKERFSLILESASTNQTSMYLCASPPSNPGQLKETQYFGPGTRLLVL.

This clone was seen just once. The V gene is TRBV18, the J gene TRBJ2-1; 12 bases are a match to TRBD2. This CDR3 is built from 15 residues. V lost 4 bases and J lost 5; bases outside the gene matches: 3. CDR1 and CDR2 from the germline V gene are KGHSH and LQKENI. For the CDR3, the DNA is TGTGCCAGCTCACGGTCTAGCGGGGGGGACAATGAGCAGTTCTTC. It translates to CASSRSSGGDNEQFF.